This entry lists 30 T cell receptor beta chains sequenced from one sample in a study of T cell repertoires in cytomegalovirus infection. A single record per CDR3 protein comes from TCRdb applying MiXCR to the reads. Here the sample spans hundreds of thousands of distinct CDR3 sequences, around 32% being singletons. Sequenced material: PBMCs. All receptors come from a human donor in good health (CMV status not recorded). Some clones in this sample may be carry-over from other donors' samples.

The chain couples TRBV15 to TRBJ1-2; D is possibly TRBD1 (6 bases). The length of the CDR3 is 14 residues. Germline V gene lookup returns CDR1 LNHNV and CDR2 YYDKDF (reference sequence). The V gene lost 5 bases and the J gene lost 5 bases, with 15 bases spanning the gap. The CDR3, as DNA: TGTGCCACCAGCTGGGGGGGGGGCGCTTATGGCTACACCTTC. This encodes CATSWGGGAYGYTF.

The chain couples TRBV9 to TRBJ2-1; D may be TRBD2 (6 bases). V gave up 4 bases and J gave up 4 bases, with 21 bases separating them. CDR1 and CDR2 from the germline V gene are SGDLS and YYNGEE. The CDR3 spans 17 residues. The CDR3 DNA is TGTGCCAGCAGCCCAAGGACTCCGCCCGGGACTTACAATGAGCAGTTCTTC. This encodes CASSPRTPPGTYNEQFF.

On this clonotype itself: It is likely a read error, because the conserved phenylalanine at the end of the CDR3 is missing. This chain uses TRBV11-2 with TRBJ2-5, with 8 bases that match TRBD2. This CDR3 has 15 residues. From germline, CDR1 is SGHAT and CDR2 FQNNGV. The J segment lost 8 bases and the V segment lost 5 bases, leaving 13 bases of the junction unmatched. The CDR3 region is CASSHGGADRDTQYL. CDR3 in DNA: TGTGCCAGCAGCCACGGGGGGGCTGACCGAGATACCCAGTACTTA.

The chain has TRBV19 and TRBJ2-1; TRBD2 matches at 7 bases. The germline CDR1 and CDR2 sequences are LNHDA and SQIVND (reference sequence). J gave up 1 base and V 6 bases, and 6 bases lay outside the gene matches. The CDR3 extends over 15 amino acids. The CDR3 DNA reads TGTGCCAGTAGGCCAGCGGGGAAATCCTACAATGAGCAGTTCTTC. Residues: CASRPAGKSYNEQFF.

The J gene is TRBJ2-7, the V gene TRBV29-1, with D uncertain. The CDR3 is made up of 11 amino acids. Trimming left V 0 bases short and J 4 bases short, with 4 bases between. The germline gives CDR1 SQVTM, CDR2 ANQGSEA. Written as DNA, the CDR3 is TGCAGCGTTGAAGATACATACGAGCAGTACTTC. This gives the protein CSVEDTYEQYF.

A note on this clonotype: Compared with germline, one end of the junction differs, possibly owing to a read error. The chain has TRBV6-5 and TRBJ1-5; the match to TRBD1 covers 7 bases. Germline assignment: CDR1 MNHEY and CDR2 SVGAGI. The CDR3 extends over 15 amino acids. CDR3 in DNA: TGTGCCAGCAGGGCGAACCGGGACAGCTATCAGCCCAAGCATTTT. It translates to CASRANRDSYQPKHF.

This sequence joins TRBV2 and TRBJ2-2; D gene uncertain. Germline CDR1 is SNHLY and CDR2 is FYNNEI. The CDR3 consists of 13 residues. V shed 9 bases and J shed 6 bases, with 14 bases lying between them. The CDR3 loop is CASTGPGAGELFF. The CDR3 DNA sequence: TGTGCCAGTACGGGCCCGGGCGCCGGGGAGCTGTTTTTT. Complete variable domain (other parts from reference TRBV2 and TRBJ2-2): EPEVTQTPSHQVTQMGQEVILRCVPISNHLYFYWYRQILGQKVEFLVSFYNNEISEKSEIFDDQFSVERPDGSNFTLKIRSTKLEDSAMYFCASTGPGAGELFFGEGSRLTVL.

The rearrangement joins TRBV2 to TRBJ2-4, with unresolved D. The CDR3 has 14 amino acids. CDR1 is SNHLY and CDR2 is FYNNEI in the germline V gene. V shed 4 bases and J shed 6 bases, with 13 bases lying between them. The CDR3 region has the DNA TGTGCCAGCAGTGTGAGTCGTTGGTTAAACATTCAGTACTTC. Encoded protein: CASSVSRWLNIQYF.

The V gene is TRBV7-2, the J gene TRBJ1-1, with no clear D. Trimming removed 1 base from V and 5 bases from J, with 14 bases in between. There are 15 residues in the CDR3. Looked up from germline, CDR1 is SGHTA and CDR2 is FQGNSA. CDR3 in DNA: TGTGCCAGCAGCTTAGTTCATCAGGAGGGAACTGAAGCTTTCTTT. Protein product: CASSLVHQEGTEAFF.

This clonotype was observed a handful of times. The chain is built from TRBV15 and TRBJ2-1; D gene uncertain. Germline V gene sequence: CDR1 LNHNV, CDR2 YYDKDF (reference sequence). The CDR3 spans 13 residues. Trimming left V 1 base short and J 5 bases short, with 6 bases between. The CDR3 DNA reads TGTGCCACCAGCAGAGGAACGGACAATGAGCAGTTCTTC. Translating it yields CATSRGTDNEQFF.

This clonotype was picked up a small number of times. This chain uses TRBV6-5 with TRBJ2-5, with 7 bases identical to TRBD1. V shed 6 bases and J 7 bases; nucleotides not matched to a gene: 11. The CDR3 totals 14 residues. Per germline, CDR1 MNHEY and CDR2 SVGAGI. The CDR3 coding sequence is TGTGCCAGCAGAGGGGGACAGTGGCTGATGACCCAGTACTTC. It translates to CASRGGQWLMTQYF.

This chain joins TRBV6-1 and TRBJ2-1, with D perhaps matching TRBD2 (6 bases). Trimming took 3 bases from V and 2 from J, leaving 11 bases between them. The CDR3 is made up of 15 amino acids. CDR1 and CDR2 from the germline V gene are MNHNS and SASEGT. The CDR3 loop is CASSEPGEAYNEQFF. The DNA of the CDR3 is TGTGCCAGCAGTGAGCCGGGGGAAGCCTACAATGAGCAGTTCTTC.

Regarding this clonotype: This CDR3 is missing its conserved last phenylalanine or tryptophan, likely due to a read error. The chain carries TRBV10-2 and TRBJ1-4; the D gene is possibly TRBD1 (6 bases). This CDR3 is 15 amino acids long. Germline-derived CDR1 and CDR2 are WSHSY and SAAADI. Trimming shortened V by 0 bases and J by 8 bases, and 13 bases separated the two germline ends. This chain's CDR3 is CASSESGHWDEKLFS. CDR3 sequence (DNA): TGCGCCAGCAGTGAGTCGGGACACTGGGACGAAAAACTGTTTTCT.

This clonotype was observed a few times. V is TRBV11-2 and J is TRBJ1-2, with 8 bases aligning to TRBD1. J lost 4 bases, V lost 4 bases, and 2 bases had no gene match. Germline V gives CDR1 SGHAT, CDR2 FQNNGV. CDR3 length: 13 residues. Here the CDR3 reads CASSSGGGYGYTF. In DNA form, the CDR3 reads TGTGCCAGCAGCTCAGGGGGCGGCTATGGCTACACCTTC. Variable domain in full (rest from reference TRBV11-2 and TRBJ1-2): EAGVAQSPRYKIIEKRQSVAFWCNPISGHATLYWYQQILGQGPKLLIQFQNNGVVDDSQLPKDRFSAERLKGVDSTLKIQPAKLEDSAVYLCASSSGGGYGYTFGSGTRLTVV.

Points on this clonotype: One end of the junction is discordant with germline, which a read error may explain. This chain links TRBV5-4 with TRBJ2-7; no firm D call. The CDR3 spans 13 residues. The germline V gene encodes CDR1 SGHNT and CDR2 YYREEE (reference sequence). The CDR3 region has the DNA TGTGCCAGCCGCTTGGAACCCCCCTACGAGCAGTACTTC. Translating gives CASRLEPPYEQYF.

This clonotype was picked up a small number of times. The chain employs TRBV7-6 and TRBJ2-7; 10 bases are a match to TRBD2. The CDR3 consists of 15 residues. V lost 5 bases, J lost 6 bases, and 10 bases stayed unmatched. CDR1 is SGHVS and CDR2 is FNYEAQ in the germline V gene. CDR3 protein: CASSPTSGGETEQYF. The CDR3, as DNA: TGTGCCAGCAGCCCAACCAGCGGGGGGGAGACCGAGCAGTACTTC.

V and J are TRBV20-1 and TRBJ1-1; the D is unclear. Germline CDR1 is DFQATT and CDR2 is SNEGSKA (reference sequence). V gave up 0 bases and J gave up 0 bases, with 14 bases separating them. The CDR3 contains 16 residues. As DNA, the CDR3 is TGCAGTGCTAGAGACCGAGCGCGGATATTGAACACTGAAGCTTTCTTT. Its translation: CSARDRARILNTEAFF.

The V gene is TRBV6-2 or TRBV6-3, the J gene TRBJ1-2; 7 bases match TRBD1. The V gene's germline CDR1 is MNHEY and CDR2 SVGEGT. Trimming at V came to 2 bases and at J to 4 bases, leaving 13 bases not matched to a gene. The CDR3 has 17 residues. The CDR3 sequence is CASSYADRPRALYGYTF. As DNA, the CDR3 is TGTGCCAGCAGTTACGCGGACAGGCCCCGGGCTCTCTATGGCTACACCTTC.

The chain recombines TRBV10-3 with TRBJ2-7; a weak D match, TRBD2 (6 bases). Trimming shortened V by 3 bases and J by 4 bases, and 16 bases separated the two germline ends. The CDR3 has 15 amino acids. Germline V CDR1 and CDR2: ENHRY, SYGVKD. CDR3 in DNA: TGTGCCATCAGTGACGGGCCCTCCGGGGGTTACGAGCAGTACTTC. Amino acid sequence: CAISDGPSGGYEQYF.

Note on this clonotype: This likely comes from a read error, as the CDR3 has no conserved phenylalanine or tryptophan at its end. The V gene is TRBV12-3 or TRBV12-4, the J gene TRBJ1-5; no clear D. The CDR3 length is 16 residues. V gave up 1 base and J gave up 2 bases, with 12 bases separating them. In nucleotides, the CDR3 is TGTGCCAGCAGTTTAGTTCCAGGTTTAGGCAATCAGCCCCAGCATTGT. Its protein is CASSLVPGLGNQPQHC.

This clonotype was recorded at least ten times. The CDR3 is CASSLALGDTEAFF. CDR3 sequence (DNA): TGTGCCAGCAGCTTAGCGCTGGGGGACACTGAAGCTTTCTTT. The chain carries TRBV7-8 and TRBJ1-1, with D maybe TRBD1 (5 bases). The CDR3 covers 14 residues. V dropped 0 bases and J dropped 3 bases, with 8 bases sitting between them. CDR1 and CDR2 (germline): SGHVS, FQNEAQ.

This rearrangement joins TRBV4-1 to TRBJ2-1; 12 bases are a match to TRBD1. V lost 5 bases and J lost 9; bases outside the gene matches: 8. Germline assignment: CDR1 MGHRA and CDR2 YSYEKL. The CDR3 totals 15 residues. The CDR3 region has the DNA TGCGCCAGCAGCACACCGGGACAGGGGGCTTTTGAGCAGTTCTTC. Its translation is CASSTPGQGAFEQFF.

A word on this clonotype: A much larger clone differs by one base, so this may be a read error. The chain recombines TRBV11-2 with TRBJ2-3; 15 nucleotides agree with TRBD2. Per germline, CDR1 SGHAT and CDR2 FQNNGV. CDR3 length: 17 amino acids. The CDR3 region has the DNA TGTGTCAGCAGCCGGACTAGCGGGGGGGCCCTCACAGATACGCAGTATTTT. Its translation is CVSSRTSGGALTDTQYF.

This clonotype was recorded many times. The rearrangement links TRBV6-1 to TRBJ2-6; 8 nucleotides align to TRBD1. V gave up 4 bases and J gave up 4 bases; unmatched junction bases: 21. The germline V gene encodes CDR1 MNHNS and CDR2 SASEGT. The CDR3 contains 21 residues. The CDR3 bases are TGTGCCAGCAGTGGCCGGGACAGGTTACCTGACGTCGACCACGGGGCCAACGTCCTGACTTTC. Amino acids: CASSGRDRLPDVDHGANVLTF.

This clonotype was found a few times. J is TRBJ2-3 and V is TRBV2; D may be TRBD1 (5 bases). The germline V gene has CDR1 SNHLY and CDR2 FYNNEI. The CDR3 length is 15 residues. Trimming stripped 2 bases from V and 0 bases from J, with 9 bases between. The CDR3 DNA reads TGTGCCAGCAGTGAACCGACAGCTAGCACAGATACGCAGTATTTT. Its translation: CASSEPTASTDTQYF.

The CDR3 nucleotides are TGTGCCAGCAGTCATCCCGGGACAGGACGCATGAACACTGAAGCTTTCTTT. Translating gives CASSHPGTGRMNTEAFF. The rearrangement uses TRBV6-5 and TRBJ1-1, with 8 bases fitting TRBD1. CDR1 is MNHEY, CDR2 SVGAGI, per germline. This CDR3 is built from 17 residues. V lost 5 bases and J lost 0; bases outside the gene matches: 11.

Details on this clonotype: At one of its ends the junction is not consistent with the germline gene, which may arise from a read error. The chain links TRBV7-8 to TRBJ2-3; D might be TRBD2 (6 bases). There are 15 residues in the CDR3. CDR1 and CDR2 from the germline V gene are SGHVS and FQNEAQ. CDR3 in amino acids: CASSPEEGATDTKYF. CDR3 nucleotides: TGTGCCAGCAGCCCTGAGGAGGGAGCAACAGATACGAAGTATTTT.

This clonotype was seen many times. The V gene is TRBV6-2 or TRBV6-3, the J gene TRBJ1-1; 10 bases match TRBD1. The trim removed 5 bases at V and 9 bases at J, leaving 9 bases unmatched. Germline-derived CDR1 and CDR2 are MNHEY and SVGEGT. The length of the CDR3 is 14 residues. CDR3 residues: CASSTGQGGNKAFF. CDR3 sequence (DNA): TGTGCCAGCAGTACCGGACAGGGGGGGAACAAAGCTTTCTTT.

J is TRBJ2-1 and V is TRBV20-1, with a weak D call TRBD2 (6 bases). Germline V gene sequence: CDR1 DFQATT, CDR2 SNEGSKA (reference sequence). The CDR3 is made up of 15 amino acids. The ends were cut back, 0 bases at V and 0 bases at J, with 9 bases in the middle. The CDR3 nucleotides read TGCAGTGCTAGAGATATGGGGGGCTCCTACAATGAGCAGTTCTTC. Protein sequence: CSARDMGGSYNEQFF.

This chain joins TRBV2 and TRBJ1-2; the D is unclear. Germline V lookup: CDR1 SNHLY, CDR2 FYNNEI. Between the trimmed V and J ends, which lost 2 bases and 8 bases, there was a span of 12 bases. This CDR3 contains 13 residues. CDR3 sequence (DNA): TGTGCCAGCAGTGAAACCCGGTTAGGAGGCTACACCTTC. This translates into CASSETRLGGYTF.